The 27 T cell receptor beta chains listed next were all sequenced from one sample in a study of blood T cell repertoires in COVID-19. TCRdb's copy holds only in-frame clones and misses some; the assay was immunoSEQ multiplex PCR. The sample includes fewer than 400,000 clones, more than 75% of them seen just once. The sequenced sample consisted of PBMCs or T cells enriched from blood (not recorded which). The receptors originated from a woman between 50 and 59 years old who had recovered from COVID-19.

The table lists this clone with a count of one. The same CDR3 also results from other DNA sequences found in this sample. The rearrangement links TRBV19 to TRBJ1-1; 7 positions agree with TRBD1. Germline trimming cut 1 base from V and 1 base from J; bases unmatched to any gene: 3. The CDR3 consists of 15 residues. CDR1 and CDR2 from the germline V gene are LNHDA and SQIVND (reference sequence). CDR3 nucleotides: TGTGCCAGTAGTATAGTACAGGGGCGGAACACTGAAGCTTTCTTT. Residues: CASSIVQGRNTEAFF.

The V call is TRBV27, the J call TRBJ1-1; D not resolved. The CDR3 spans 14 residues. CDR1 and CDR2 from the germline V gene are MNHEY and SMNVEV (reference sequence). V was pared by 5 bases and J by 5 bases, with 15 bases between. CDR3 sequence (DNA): TGTGCCAGCAGTACGACGGTGCCGGGGACTGAAGCTTTCTTT. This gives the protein CASSTTVPGTEAFF.

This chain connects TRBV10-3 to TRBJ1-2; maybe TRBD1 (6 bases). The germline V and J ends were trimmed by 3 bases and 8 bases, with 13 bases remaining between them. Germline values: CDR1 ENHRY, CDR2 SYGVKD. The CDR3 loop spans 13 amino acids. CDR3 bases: TGTGCCATCAGTGACATTACAGGGCCCGGCTACACCTTC. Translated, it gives CAISDITGPGYTF.

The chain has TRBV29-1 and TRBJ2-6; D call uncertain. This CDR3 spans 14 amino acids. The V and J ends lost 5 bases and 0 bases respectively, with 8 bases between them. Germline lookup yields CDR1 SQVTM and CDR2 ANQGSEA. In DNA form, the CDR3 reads TGCAGCGTTAACTGGGCCTCTGGGGCCAACGTCCTGACTTTC. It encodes CSVNWASGANVLTF. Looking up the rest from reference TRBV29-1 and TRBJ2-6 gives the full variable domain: SAVISQKPSRDICQRGTSLTIQCQVDSQVTMMFWYRQQPGQSLTLIATANQGSEATYESGFVIDKFPISRPNLTFSTLTVSNMSPEDSSIYLCSVNWASGANVLTFGAGSRLTVL.

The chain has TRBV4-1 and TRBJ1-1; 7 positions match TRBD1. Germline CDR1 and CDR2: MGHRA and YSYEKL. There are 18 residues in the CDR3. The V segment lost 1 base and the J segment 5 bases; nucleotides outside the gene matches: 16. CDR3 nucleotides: TGCGCCAGCAGCCAAGCCGGTCCTTTCAAAACGGGACAGACTGAAGCTTTCTTT. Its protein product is CASSQAGPFKTGQTEAFF.

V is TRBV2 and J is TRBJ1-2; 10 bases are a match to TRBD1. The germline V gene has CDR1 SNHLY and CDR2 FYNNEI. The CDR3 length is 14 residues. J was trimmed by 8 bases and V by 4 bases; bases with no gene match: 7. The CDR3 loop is CASSADRGRGGYTF. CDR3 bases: TGTGCCAGCAGTGCAGACAGGGGGCGGGGAGGCTACACCTTC.

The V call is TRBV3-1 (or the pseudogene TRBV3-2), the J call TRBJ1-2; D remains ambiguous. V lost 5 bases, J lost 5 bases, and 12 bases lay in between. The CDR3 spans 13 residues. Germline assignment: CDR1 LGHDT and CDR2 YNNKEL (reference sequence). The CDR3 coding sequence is TGTGCCAGCAGCAGCCGGGAAACTTATGGCTACACCTTC. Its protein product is CASSSRETYGYTF.

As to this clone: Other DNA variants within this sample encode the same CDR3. CDR3 loop: CASSLAGLNTEAFF. The CDR3 bases are TGTGCCAGCAGCTTGGCAGGGCTGAACACTGAAGCTTTCTTT. The rearrangement uses TRBV7-9 and TRBJ1-1; a possible D gene is TRBD1 (5 bases). With 3 bases removed from V and 0 bases from J, the gap between germline ends came to 8 bases. The CDR3 has 14 residues. Germline V gene sequence: CDR1 SEHNR, CDR2 FQNEAQ (reference sequence). The entire variable domain, with the rest obtained from reference TRBV7-9 and TRBJ1-1, is as follows: DTGVSQNPRHKITKRGQNVTFRCDPISEHNRLYWYRQTLGQGPEFLTYFQNEAQLEKSRLLSDRFSAERPKGSFSTLEIQRTEQGDSAMYLCASSLAGLNTEAFFGQGTRLTVV.

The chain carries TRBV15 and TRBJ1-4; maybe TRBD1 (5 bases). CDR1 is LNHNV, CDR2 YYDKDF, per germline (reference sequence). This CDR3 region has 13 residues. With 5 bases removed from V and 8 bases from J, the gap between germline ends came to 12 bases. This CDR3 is CATSPGRREKLFF. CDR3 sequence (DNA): TGTGCCACCAGCCCAGGGCGGAGAGAAAAACTGTTTTTT.

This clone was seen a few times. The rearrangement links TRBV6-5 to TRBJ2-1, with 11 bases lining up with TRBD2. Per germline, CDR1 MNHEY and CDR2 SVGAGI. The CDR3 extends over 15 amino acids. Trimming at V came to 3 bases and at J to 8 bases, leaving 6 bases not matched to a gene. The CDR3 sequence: CASSYASGGFYEQFF. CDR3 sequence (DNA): TGTGCCAGCAGTTATGCTAGCGGGGGGTTCTATGAGCAGTTCTTC.

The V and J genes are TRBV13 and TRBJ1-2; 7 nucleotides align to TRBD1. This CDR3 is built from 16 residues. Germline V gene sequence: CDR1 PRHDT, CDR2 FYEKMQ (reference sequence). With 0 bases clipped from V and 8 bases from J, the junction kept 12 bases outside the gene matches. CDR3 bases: TGTGCCAGCAGCTTAGGCCGTGGACAGGCGATAGGAGGCTACACCTTC. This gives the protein CASSLGRGQAIGGYTF.

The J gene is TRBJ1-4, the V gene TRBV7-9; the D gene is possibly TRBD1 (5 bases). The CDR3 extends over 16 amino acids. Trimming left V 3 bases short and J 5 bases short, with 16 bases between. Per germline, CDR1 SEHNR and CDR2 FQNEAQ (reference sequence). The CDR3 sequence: CASSLLTGVWNEKLFF. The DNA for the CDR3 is TGTGCCAGCAGCTTGCTTACGGGGGTCTGGAATGAAAAACTGTTTTTT.

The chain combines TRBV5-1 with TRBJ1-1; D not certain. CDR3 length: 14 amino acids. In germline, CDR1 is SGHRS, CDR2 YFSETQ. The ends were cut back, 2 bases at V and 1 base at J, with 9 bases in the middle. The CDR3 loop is CASSFFTENTEAFF. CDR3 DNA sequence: TGCGCCAGCAGCTTTTTCACAGAGAACACTGAAGCTTTCTTT.

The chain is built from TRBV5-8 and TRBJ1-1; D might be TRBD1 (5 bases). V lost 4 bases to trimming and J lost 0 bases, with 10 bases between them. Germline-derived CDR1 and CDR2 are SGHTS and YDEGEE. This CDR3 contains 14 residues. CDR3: CASSLTALNTEAFF. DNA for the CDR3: TGTGCCAGCAGCCTGACAGCCCTGAACACTGAAGCTTTCTTT. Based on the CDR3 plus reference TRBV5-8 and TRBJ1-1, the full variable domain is EAGVTQSPTHLIKTRGQQATLRCSPISGHTSVYWYQQALGLGLQFLLWYDEGEERNRGNFPPRFSGRQFPNYSSELNVNALELEDSALYLCASSLTALNTEAFFGQGTRLTVV.

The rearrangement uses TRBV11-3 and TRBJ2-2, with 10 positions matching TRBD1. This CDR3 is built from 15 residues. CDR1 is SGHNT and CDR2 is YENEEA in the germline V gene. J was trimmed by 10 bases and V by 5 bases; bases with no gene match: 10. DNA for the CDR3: TGTGCCAGCAGCCCCGGGACAGGGGTTTTATCGGAGCTGTTTTTT. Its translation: CASSPGTGVLSELFF.

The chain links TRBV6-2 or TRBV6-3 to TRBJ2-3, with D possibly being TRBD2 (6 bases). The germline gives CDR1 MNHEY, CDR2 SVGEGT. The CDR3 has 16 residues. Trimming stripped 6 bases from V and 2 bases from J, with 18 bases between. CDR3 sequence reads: CASSPSAFQNTDTQYF. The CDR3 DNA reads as TGTGCCAGCAGCCCTAGCGCATTTCAAAACACAGATACGCAGTATTTT.

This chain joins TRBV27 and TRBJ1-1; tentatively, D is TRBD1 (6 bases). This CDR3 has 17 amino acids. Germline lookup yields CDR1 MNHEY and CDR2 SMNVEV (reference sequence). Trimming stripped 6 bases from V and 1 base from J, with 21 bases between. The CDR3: CASRRTPGTLQNTEAFF. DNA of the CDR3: TGTGCCAGCAGAAGAACACCCGGGACACTACAGAACACTGAAGCTTTCTTT.

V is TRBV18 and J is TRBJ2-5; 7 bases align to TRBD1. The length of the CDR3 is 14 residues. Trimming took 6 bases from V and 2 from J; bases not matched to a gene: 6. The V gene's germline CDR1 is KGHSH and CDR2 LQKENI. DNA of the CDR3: TGTGCCAGCTCCAACCTGGACAGGCAAGAGACCCAGTACTTC. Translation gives CASSNLDRQETQYF.

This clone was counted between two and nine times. The CDR3 loop is CASSFGTGGSYEQYF. CDR3 nucleotide sequence: TGTGCCAGCAGCTTCGGGACAGGGGGCTCCTACGAGCAGTACTTC. The chain joins TRBV3-1 (or the pseudogene TRBV3-2) to TRBJ2-7, with TRBD1 identical over 11 bases. Germline loops: CDR1 LGHDT, CDR2 YNNKEL (reference sequence). The CDR3 covers 15 residues. Trimming removed 5 bases from V and 0 bases from J; junction bases left unmatched: 3.

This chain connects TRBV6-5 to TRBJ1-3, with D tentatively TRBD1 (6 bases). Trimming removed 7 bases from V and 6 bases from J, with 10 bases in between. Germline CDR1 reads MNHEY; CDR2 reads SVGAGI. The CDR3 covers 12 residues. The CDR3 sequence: CASKDSLNTIYF. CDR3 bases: TGTGCCAGCAAGGACAGCTTAAACACCATATATTTT.

This chain's CDR3 is CASSEGHFF. CDR3 DNA sequence: TGTGCCAGCAGCGAGGGGCATTTCTTT. V gene TRBV9 combines with J gene TRBJ1-1; D may be TRBD1 (5 bases). Germline CDR1 SGDLS, CDR2 YYNGEE. The CDR3 totals 9 residues. The ends were cut back, 3 bases at V and 13 bases at J, with 7 bases in the middle.

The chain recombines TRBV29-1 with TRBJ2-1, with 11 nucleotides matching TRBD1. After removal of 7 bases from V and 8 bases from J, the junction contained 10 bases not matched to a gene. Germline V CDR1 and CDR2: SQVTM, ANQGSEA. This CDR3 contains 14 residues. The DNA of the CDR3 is TGCAGCGCCCCCGGTGGACAGGGGGCCTATGAGCAGTTCTTC. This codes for CSAPGGQGAYEQFF.

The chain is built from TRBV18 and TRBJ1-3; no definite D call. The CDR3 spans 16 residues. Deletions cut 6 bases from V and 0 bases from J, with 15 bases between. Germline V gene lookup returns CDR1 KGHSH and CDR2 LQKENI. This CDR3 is CASSLGLSISGNTIYF. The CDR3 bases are TGTGCCAGCTCTCTCGGACTCTCAATCTCTGGAAACACCATATATTTT.

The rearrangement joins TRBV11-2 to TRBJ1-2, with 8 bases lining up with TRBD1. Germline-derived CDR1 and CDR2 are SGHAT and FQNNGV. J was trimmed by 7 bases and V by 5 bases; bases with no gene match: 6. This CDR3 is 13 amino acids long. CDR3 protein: CASSTGGRFGYTF. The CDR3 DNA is TGTGCCAGCAGCACAGGGGGTCGGTTTGGCTACACCTTC. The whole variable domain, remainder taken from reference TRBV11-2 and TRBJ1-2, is EAGVAQSPRYKIIEKRQSVAFWCNPISGHATLYWYQQILGQGPKLLIQFQNNGVVDDSQLPKDRFSAERLKGVDSTLKIQPAKLEDSAVYLCASSTGGRFGYTFGSGTRLTVV.

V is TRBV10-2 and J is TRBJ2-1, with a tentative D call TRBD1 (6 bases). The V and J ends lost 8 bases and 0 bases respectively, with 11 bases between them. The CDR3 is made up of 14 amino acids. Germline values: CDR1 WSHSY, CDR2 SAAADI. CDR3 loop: CASRQAISYNEQFF. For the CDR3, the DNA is TGCGCCAGCCGACAGGCCATCTCCTACAATGAGCAGTTCTTC.

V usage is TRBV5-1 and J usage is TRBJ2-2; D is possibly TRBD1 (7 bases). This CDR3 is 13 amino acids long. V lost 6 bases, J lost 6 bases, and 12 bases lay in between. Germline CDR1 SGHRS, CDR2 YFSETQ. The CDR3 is CASTQGGAGELFF. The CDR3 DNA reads TGCGCCAGCACGCAGGGGGGCGCCGGGGAGCTGTTTTTT.

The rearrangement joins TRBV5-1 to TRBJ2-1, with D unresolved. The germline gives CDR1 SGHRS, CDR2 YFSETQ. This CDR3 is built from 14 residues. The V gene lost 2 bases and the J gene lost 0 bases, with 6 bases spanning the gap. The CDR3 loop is CASSFSSSYNEQFF. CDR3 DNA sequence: TGCGCCAGCAGCTTTTCGAGCTCCTACAATGAGCAGTTCTTC.